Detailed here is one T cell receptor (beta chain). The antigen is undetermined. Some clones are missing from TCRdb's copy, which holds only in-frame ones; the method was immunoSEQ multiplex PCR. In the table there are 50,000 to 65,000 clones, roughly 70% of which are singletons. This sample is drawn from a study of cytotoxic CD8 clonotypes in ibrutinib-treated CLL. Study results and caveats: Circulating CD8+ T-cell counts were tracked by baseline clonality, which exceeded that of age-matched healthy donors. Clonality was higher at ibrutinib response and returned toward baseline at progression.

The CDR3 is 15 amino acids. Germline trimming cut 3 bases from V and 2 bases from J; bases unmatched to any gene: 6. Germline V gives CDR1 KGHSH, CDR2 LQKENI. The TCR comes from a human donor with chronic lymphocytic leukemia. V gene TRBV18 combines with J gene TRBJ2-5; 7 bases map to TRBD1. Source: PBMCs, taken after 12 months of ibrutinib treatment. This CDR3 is CASSPRPDRQETQYF. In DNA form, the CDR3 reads TGTGCCAGCTCACCGAGACCGGACAGGCAAGAGACCCAGTACTTC.